Listed below are T cell receptor beta chains from one sample, sequenced in a study of shared clonotypes between healthy human individuals. The repertoire was sequenced with immunoSEQ multiplex PCR; TCRdb's copy has only in-frame clones and lacks some. Among a few million clones, 85% to 95% were seen once, and the ten largest hold 0.37%. Sequencing was carried out using naive CD4+ T cells from PBMCs. These receptors were obtained from a man aged 18 to 29 in good health. Some clones in this sample may be carry-over from other donors' samples. Both conserved end residues are part of each CDR3. The D gene is left open where the match is weak. Not every row has a clone size; where given, it reads once, few, many or a size class.

CDR3 protein,CDR3 DNA,clone size,J gene,V gene,D gene
CASSVTSGRRDTQYF,TGTGCCAGCAGCGTCACTAGCGGGCGGAGAGATACGCAGTATTTT,-,TRBJ2-3,TRBV9,TRBD2
CASSKGLAAYEQYF,TGTGCCAGCAGCAAGGGACTAGCGGCCTACGAGCAGTACTTC,-,TRBJ2-7,TRBV7-9,TRBD2
CASSSGAGTGNTGELFF,TGCGCCAGCAGTTCCGGGGCCGGGACAGGAAACACCGGGGAGCTGTTTTTT,once,TRBJ2-2,TRBV10-2,TRBD1
CASSYSNEGARNTIYF,TGTGCCAGCAGTTACTCGAACGAGGGGGCCAGAAACACCATATATTTT,once,TRBJ1-3,TRBV6-6,TRBD1
CASSMWYYSNQPQHF,TGTGCCAGTAGTATGTGGTATTATAGCAATCAGCCCCAGCATTTT,-,TRBJ1-5,TRBV19,-
CASSLGLAGWTDDEQYF,TGCGCCAGCAGCTTGGGACTAGCGGGGTGGACCGATGACGAGCAGTACTTC,-,TRBJ2-7,TRBV5-1,TRBD2
CASRDGYNEQFF,TGTGCCAGCCGAGACGGTTACAATGAGCAGTTCTTC,-,TRBJ2-1,TRBV28,-
CAWGVGMSYTF,TGTGCCTGGGGAGTGGGGATGAGCTACACCTTC,-,TRBJ1-2,TRBV30,-
CAWGVLVNTEAFF,TGTGCCTGGGGAGTTTTGGTGAACACTGAAGCTTTCTTT,-,TRBJ1-1,TRBV30,-
CASSLGQGFYGYTF,TGTGCCAGCAGCTTAGGGCAGGGGTTCTATGGCTACACCTTC,-,TRBJ1-2,TRBV7-8,-
CASSVEERTREEGQFF,TGTGCCAGCAGCGTAGAAGAGCGGACGCGAGAAGAGGGGCAGTTCTTC,-,TRBJ2-1,TRBV9,-
CASSMGRVRIAFF,TGTGCCAGTAGTATGGGGAGAGTTCGGATAGCTTTCTTT,-,TRBJ1-1,TRBV19,-
CASSHSLGQGTYEQYF,TGCGCCAGCAGCCACTCGCTGGGACAGGGAACCTACGAGCAGTACTTC,-,TRBJ2-7,TRBV4-1,TRBD1
CASSLISAATNEKLFF,TGCGCCAGCAGCTTGATTAGTGCTGCAACTAATGAAAAACTGTTTTTT,-,TRBJ1-4,TRBV5-1,-
CASSQDWPSGEADTQYF,TGCGCCAGCAGCCAAGATTGGCCTAGCGGGGAGGCAGATACGCAGTATTTT,-,TRBJ2-3,TRBV4-3,TRBD2